This T cell receptor (beta chain) was identified in a study of blood T cell repertoires in COVID-19. Study at large: Donors in the United States, Italy and Spain gave samples during acute or convalescent COVID-19.

Generated by immunoSEQ multiplex PCR, the TCRdb table keeps only in-frame clones and is missing some. The table records around 140,000 clones, 80% of them present only once. Germline CDR1 is MDHEN and CDR2 is SYDVKM. This CDR3 has 14 residues. Trimming removed 4 bases at V and 8 bases at J, with 14 bases between. This sequence joins TRBV28 and TRBJ1-4, with a tentative D call TRBD1 (6 bases). The origin of this receptor is a man between 65 and 85 years old who had recovered from COVID-19. The sequenced sample consisted of peripheral blood. CDR3 region: CASSWGRGLEKLFF. CDR3 in DNA: TGTGCCAGCAGTTGGGGCAGGGGTTTGGAAAAACTGTTTTTT.